The 19 T cell receptor beta chains below all came from one sample that was sequenced in a study of blood T cell repertoires in COVID-19. The table came from immunoSEQ multiplex PCR; TCRdb's copy has only in-frame clones and leaves some out. The repertoire has fewer than 350,000 clones, roughly nine tenths of them found once; the top ten carry approximately 5.7%. Material: PBMCs or T cells enriched from blood (not recorded which). All receptors derive from a middle-aged woman who had recovered from COVID-19.

The rearrangement uses TRBV2 and TRBJ1-3; the D gene is possibly TRBD1 (6 bases). Between the trimmed V and J ends, which lost 6 bases and 8 bases, there was a span of 11 bases. In germline, CDR1 is SNHLY, CDR2 FYNNEI. The CDR3 is 12 residues long. CDR3 sequence reads: CASRRQVDTIYF. The DNA of the CDR3 is TGTGCCAGCAGGCGACAGGTAGACACCATATATTTT.

The V call is TRBV11-1, the J call TRBJ2-7; TRBD1 aligns across 7 bases. CDR1 and CDR2 from the germline V gene are SGHAT and FQDESV (reference sequence). The ends lost 4 bases at V and 3 bases at J; junction bases unmatched: 9. The CDR3 runs 15 residues. The CDR3 is CASSSTGVLSYEQYF. CDR3 nucleotide sequence: TGTGCCAGCAGCTCCACAGGGGTCCTGAGCTACGAGCAGTACTTC.

Details on this clone: The same CDR3 arises from other DNA sequences in this sample as well. The V gene is TRBV7-9, the J gene TRBJ1-1, with D hard to call. V was cut by 1 base and J by 2 bases, with 5 bases left in between. This CDR3 contains 13 residues. CDR1 is SEHNR and CDR2 is FQNEAQ in the germline V gene (reference sequence). The CDR3 DNA reads TGTGCCAGCAGCTTAGGACAAAACACTGAAGCTTTCTTT. Protein sequence: CASSLGQNTEAFF. The complete variable domain, with remaining parts taken from reference TRBV7-9 and TRBJ1-1, reads DTGVSQNPRHKITKRGQNVTFRCDPISEHNRLYWYRQTLGQGPEFLTYFQNEAQLEKSRLLSDRFSAERPKGSFSTLEIQRTEQGDSAMYLCASSLGQNTEAFFGQGTRLTVV.

The J gene is TRBJ1-1, the V gene TRBV5-4; possible D gene TRBD1, 5 bases. CDR1 is SGHNT, CDR2 YYREEE, per germline (reference sequence). The CDR3 length is 15 residues. V lost 4 bases and J 0 bases, leaving 13 bases between the germline ends. CDR3 DNA: TGTGCCAGCAGCCCCGTGGGGGGAATGAACACTGAAGCTTTCTTT. Amino acids: CASSPVGGMNTEAFF.

The chain couples TRBV4-1 to TRBJ2-1; 10 bases line up with TRBD2. Trimming took 4 bases from V and 1 from J; bases not matched to a gene: 7. CDR1 and CDR2 from the germline V gene are MGHRA and YSYEKL. The CDR3 has 17 amino acids. CDR3 DNA: TGCGCCAGCAGCCGTCTCCTAGCGGGAGTGTCCTACAATGAGCAGTTCTTC. Translating it yields CASSRLLAGVSYNEQFF.

The gene calls are TRBV19 and TRBJ1-1, with unresolved D. Germline CDR1 is LNHDA and CDR2 is SQIVND (reference sequence). The ends were cut back, 7 bases at V and 6 bases at J, with 15 bases in the middle. The CDR3 has 13 residues. The CDR3 sequence is CASTNVQVSEAFF. The DNA of the CDR3 is TGTGCCAGTACTAATGTGCAGGTCTCTGAAGCTTTCTTT. The entire variable domain, with the rest obtained from reference TRBV19 and TRBJ1-1, is as follows: DGGITQSPKYLFRKEGQNVTLSCEQNLNHDAMYWYRQDPGQGLRLIYYSQIVNDFQKGDIAEGYSVSREKKESFPLTVTSAQKNPTAFYLCASTNVQVSEAFFGQGTRLTVV.

The rearrangement joins TRBV9 to TRBJ1-2; 9 bases fit TRBD1. The CDR3 contains 15 residues. Germline CDR1 reads SGDLS; CDR2 reads YYNGEE. Trimming at V came to 3 bases and at J to 6 bases, leaving 9 bases not matched to a gene. The CDR3 protein is CASSDRTGARDGYTF. The DNA for the CDR3 is TGTGCCAGCAGCGACCGGACAGGGGCTAGGGATGGCTACACCTTC.

This clone was counted between two and nine times. The chain joins TRBV19 to TRBJ2-1; 10 bases line up with TRBD1. Germline values: CDR1 LNHDA, CDR2 SQIVND (reference sequence). The V segment lost 6 bases and the J segment 5 bases; nucleotides outside the gene matches: 10. CDR3 length equals 16 residues. CDR3: CASREGRDRGHNEQFF. CDR3 nucleotide sequence: TGTGCCAGTAGGGAGGGACGGGACAGGGGTCACAATGAGCAGTTCTTC. The full variable domain, completed using reference TRBV19 and TRBJ2-1, is DGGITQSPKYLFRKEGQNVTLSCEQNLNHDAMYWYRQDPGQGLRLIYYSQIVNDFQKGDIAEGYSVSREKKESFPLTVTSAQKNPTAFYLCASREGRDRGHNEQFFGPGTRLTVL.

This sequence joins TRBV2 and TRBJ2-3, with 13 bases lining up with TRBD2. V dropped 6 bases and J dropped 0; count of bases not matched to a gene: 9. Germline V gene sequence: CDR1 SNHLY, CDR2 FYNNEI. The length of the CDR3 is 18 residues. CDR3 nucleotides: TGTGCCAGCAGCCCGGGACTAGCGGGACGAACTAGCACAGATACGCAGTATTTT. Its translation is CASSPGLAGRTSTDTQYF.

J is TRBJ2-7 and V is TRBV6-5; 10 bases are a match to TRBD2. J gave up 3 bases and V 6 bases, and 8 bases lay outside the gene matches. This CDR3 contains 15 residues. The V gene's germline CDR1 is MNHEY and CDR2 SVGAGI. The CDR3, as DNA: TGTGCCAGCAGCCCAGCCGGGACTAGCGTCTACGAGCAGTACTTC. Translation: CASSPAGTSVYEQYF.

The chain couples TRBV28 to TRBJ2-3; TRBD1 might be the D (6 bases). Per the germline V gene, CDR1 is MDHEN and CDR2 is SYDVKM. The CDR3 has 15 residues. The germline V and J ends were trimmed by 4 bases and 1 base, with 12 bases remaining between them. CDR3 DNA sequence: TGTGCCAGCAGTTCGACAGGTATTCGCACAGATACGCAGTATTTT. Its translation is CASSSTGIRTDTQYF. The full variable domain, in which reference TRBV28 and TRBJ2-3 provide the parts outside the CDR3, is DVKVTQSSRYLVKRTGEKVFLECVQDMDHENMFWYRQDPGLGLRLIYFSYDVKMKEKGDIPEGYSVSREKKERFSLILESASTNQTSMYLCASSSTGIRTDTQYFGPGTRLTVL.

The chain links TRBV27 to TRBJ2-1, with 11 nucleotides matching TRBD1. V was pared by 8 bases and J by 4 bases, with 7 bases of the junction left unmatched. Looked up from germline, CDR1 is MNHEY and CDR2 is SMNVEV (reference sequence). The CDR3 has 15 amino acids. This CDR3 reads CASGPGQGAYNEQFF. In DNA form, the CDR3 reads TGTGCCAGCGGACCTGGACAGGGGGCGTACAATGAGCAGTTCTTC.

The V gene is TRBV7-4, the J gene TRBJ2-5; D not resolved. CDR1 SGHVT and CDR2 SQSDAQ come from the germline V gene. The CDR3 spans 11 residues. V dropped 5 bases and J dropped 7 bases, with 8 bases sitting between them. CDR3 DNA: TGTGCCAGCAGCGCTCACGGGACCCAGTACTTC. It translates to CASSAHGTQYF.

This chain joins TRBV5-4 and TRBJ1-1, with 7 bases aligning to TRBD1. The V gene's germline CDR1 is SGHNT and CDR2 YYREEE (reference sequence). CDR3 length: 13 amino acids. With V trimmed by 6 bases and J by 5 bases, 7 bases remained unmatched. This CDR3 is CASTNRGGTEAFF. CDR3 nucleotides: TGTGCCAGCACAAACAGGGGCGGGACTGAAGCTTTCTTT.

V gene TRBV10-2 combines with J gene TRBJ2-1; the D gene is possibly TRBD2 (7 bases). V was pared by 8 bases and J by 4 bases, with 18 bases between. Looked up from germline, CDR1 is WSHSY and CDR2 is SAAADI. The CDR3 consists of 15 residues. CDR3 DNA: TGCGCCAGCGGGGGCTGGACTAGGAGGTACAATGAGCAGTTCTTC. Encoded protein: CASGGWTRRYNEQFF.

This clone has a single count. The chain joins TRBV23-1 to TRBJ1-6; no firm D call. TRBV23-1 is annotated as an ORF whose role is uncertain. Deletions cut 0 bases from V and 0 bases from J, with 6 bases between. The CDR3 sequence is 16 residues long. The CDR3 loop reads CASSQSMSSYNSPLHF. CDR3 sequence (DNA): TGCGCCAGCAGTCAATCGATGAGCTCCTATAATTCACCCCTCCACTTT.

The table lists this clone with a few counts. This sequence joins TRBV20-1 and TRBJ1-6; no definite D call. The V gene lost 3 bases and the J gene lost 12 bases, with 9 bases spanning the gap. Germline V lookup: CDR1 DFQATT, CDR2 SNEGSKA (reference sequence). The CDR3 is 11 residues long. In DNA form, the CDR3 reads TGCAGTGCTAGGGACTCTGGACCCCTCCACTTT. This gives the protein CSARDSGPLHF.

The chain is built from TRBV7-2 and TRBJ1-3, with TRBD1 identical over 8 bases. Germline CDR1 is SGHTA and CDR2 is FQGNSA. This CDR3 is built from 17 residues. V was pared by 5 bases and J by 7 bases, with 16 bases of the junction left unmatched. The CDR3 bases are TGTGCCAGCAGCCCTAGGGTCCCCGGACAGGGTGGCAACACCATATATTTT. Translation: CASSPRVPGQGGNTIYF.

This sequence joins TRBV5-5 and TRBJ1-4; a possible D gene is TRBD1 (5 bases). V was trimmed by 4 bases and J by 5 bases, leaving 15 bases between them. The CDR3 consists of 15 residues. Germline V gene data show CDR1 as SGHKS and CDR2 as YYEKEE (reference sequence). In DNA, the CDR3 is TGTGCCAGCAGCCAAGACAGCCTCAGGAATGAAAAACTGTTTTTT. Residues: CASSQDSLRNEKLFF.